Listed here is a single T cell receptor (beta chain). Study processing details: Reference gene primer amplification in the assay estimated nucleated cell counts. Data came from immunoSEQ multiplex PCR; TCRdb stores just in-frame clones and leaves some out. V and J calls and clone size come straight from that table; D and trimming were deduced from the DNA. The sample holds approximately 230,000 clones, more than 75% seen once. Ages ranged from about 18 to 89 years, with residence in 24 US areas. This record comes from a study of blood T cell repertoires in COVID-19. About the study: Whether acute or convalescent, the COVID-19 samples came from the United States, Italy and Spain. PBMCs, B-cell-depleted T cells, or T cells were the source of the cDNA or gDNA that made up the material.

This receptor was identified in a man in his forties who had recovered from COVID-19. The source material was PBMCs or T cells enriched from blood (not recorded which).

CDR3 coding DNA: TGTGCCAGCAGCCCTAGTTTCTCTGGAAACACCATATATTTT. This gives the protein CASSPSFSGNTIYF. V and J are TRBV11-2 and TRBJ1-3; D ambiguous. This CDR3 comprises 14 residues. Per the germline V gene, CDR1 is SGHAT and CDR2 is FQNNGV. Trimming took off 5 bases at V and 0 bases at J, with 8 bases between the two ends.